Listed below are T cell receptor beta chains from one sample, sequenced in a study of cytomegalovirus exposure and HLA in healthy donors. TCRdb's table, derived via immunoSEQ multiplex PCR, lists solely in-frame clones and lacks some. The repertoire holds under 75,000 clones, with roughly 74% as singletons. The sample taken for sequencing was PBMCs. Receptors originate from a human donor in good health. The CDR3 runs from the conserved cysteine through the conserved F or W. The D gene is left open where the match is weak. The listing skips clone size in some rows; elsewhere it reads once, few, many or a size class.

clone_size	v_call	j_call	d_call	cdr3_aa	cdr3_nt
-	TRBV4-2	TRBJ1-5	-	CASSQPGGGNQPQHF	TGTGCCAGCAGCCAACCTGGGGGAGGGAACCAGCCCCAGCATTTT
-	TRBV2	TRBJ1-2	-	CASSGTVGYGYTF	TGTGCCAGCAGTGGGACAGTTGGCTATGGCTACACCTTC
few	TRBV7-9	TRBJ2-1	-	CSSSLDELEQFF	TGTTCCAGCAGCTTAGACGAGTTAGAACAGTTCTTC
-	TRBV28	TRBJ2-6	TRBD1	CASSFWTGTSGANVLTF	TGTGCCAGCAGTTTTTGGACAGGGACCTCGGGGGCCAACGTCCTGACTTTC
few	TRBV13	TRBJ1-5	-	CASSFSGRRQPQHF	TGTGCCAGCAGCTTCTCTGGCCGGAGGCAGCCCCAGCATTTT
once	TRBV6-1	TRBJ1-5	-	CASSEGYYSNQPQHF	TGTGCCAGCAGTGAAGGGTACTATAGCAATCAGCCCCAGCATTTT
-	TRBV28	TRBJ1-2	-	CASSFRDFPGYTF	TGTGCCAGCAGTTTTCGGGACTTCCCTGGCTACACCTTC
-	TRBV27	TRBJ2-2	TRBD2	CASSQILSGTNTGELFF	TGTGCCAGCAGTCAAATTCTAAGCGGGACGAACACCGGGGAGCTGTTTTTT
-	TRBV27	TRBJ1-1	-	CASSPAPGLMNTEAFF	TGTGCCAGCAGCCCCGCTCCGGGTCTCATGAACACTGAAGCTTTCTTT
once	TRBV27	TRBJ2-6	-	CASSPRAPGANVLTF	TGTGCCAGCAGTCCCAGGGCTCCTGGGGCCAACGTCCTGACTTTC
few	TRBV7-6	TRBJ1-1	-	CASSFGQRNTEAFF	TGTGCCAGCAGCTTTGGACAGAGGAACACTGAAGCTTTCTTT
-	TRBV4-1	TRBJ2-1	TRBD1	CASSQDGGTGGLAEQFF	TGCGCCAGCAGCCAAGATGGAGGGACAGGCGGGCTAGCGGAGCAGTTCTTC
-	TRBV25-1	TRBJ2-7	-	CASSSFQGSNYEQYF	TGTGCCAGCAGTTCATTCCAGGGGTCAAACTACGAGCAGTACTTC